This T cell receptor (beta chain) is from a study of molecular identifiers for immune sequencing clone quantification. Study results and limitations: Over 99% of effector molecules, yet under 1% of naive-cell molecules, were held by clones above 20 RNA copies. Underestimated sizes of highly expanded clones could result from identical TCR molecules that share a barcode.

TCRdb fed the PCR reads into MiXCR, producing one record per CDR3 protein. The top ten clones hold around 7% of a sample with about 40,000 distinct CDR3 sequences, approximately 18% of them seen once. Germline values: CDR1 MNHEY, CDR2 SVGEGT. The CDR3 sequence is 14 residues long. Trimming took 2 bases from V and 4 from J, leaving 12 bases between them. As to this clonotype: Antigen unknown.

This chain links TRBV6-2 or TRBV6-3 with TRBJ2-7; tentatively, D is TRBD1 (5 bases). The TCR was taken from a human donor in good health. Some libraries in this study had Jurkat cell RNA spiked in. Specimen: naive CD8+ T cells from blood, with Jurkat cell RNA spiked in. The subset here: FACS-sorted CD8+CD4-CCR7+CD45RA+ naive T cells. This CDR3 reads CASSYGAGPYEQYF. For the CDR3, the DNA is TGTGCCAGCAGTTACGGGGCAGGGCCGTACGAGCAGTACTTC.